This T cell receptor beta chain was sequenced for a study of cytomegalovirus exposure and HLA in healthy donors. For the study at large: There were 117 million unique TCR beta sequences, drawn from about 190 million T cells, in an earlier analysis. Findings of the study overall: Per published accounts, TCR beta sequences correctly predicted the HLA-A and HLA-B alleles of most subjects. Among TCR sequences, most were rare, though some public TCRs appeared in many donors.

This PCR relied on a set of 60 Vbeta primers and 13 Jbeta primers. TCRdb keeps only in-frame clones here, not all; method: immunoSEQ multiplex PCR. The sample yields around 170,000 clones, over 60% seen once. About this clone: Its antigen is not identified.

V was clipped by 4 bases and J by 5 bases, with 9 bases between them. The CDR3 covers 12 residues. The germline V gene has CDR1 SGHKS and CDR2 YYEKEE (reference sequence). V and J are TRBV5-5 and TRBJ2-5; D remains unclear. Material: PBMCs. The TCR comes from a man aged 35 to 55 in good health and CMV-seronegative. CDR3 nucleotide sequence: TGTGCCAGCAGCCCGGGTGGGGAGACCCAGTACTTC. Encoded protein: CASSPGGETQYF.